This is a list of T cell receptor beta chains from one sample in a study of blood T cell repertoires in COVID-19. Clones were read by immunoSEQ multiplex PCR, and TCRdb kept only the in-frame ones, dropping some. Among around 220,000 clones listed, 70% to 90% were seen once. Sequencing was done on a sample of PBMCs or T cells enriched from blood (not recorded which). The receptors here all came from a woman between 50 and 59 years old with acute COVID-19. The CDR3 runs from the conserved cysteine through the conserved F or W. Each record gives: clone size, D gene, V gene, J gene, CDR3 protein, CDR3 DNA. The D gene is left open where the match is weak. Clone size, where shown, is once, few, many, or a class for clones that have expanded.

clone size: .
D gene: TRBD1
V gene: TRBV6-2/TRBV6-3
J gene: TRBJ1-5
CDR3 protein: CASSYSRTGLQPQHF
CDR3 DNA: TGTGCCAGCAGTTACTCCCGGACAGGGCTACAGCCCCAGCATTTT

clone size: .
D gene: TRBD1
V gene: TRBV27
J gene: TRBJ2-7
CDR3 protein: CASSVGTGVHEQYF
CDR3 DNA: TGTGCCAGCAGTGTCGGGACAGGGGTGCACGAGCAGTACTTC

clone size: few
D gene: .
V gene: TRBV5-4
J gene: TRBJ1-6
CDR3 protein: CASSLESGNSPLHF
CDR3 DNA: TGTGCCAGCAGCTTGGAGTCAGGGAATTCACCCCTCCACTTT

clone size: .
D gene: .
V gene: TRBV11-2
J gene: TRBJ2-1
CDR3 protein: CASSLDAGVVEQFF
CDR3 DNA: TGTGCCAGCAGCTTAGATGCAGGGGTAGTTGAGCAGTTCTTC

clone size: .
D gene: TRBD1
V gene: TRBV11-3
J gene: TRBJ2-7
CDR3 protein: CASSPGQGVEQYF
CDR3 DNA: TGTGCCAGCAGCCCGGGACAGGGCGTCGAGCAGTACTTC

clone size: .
D gene: .
V gene: TRBV19
J gene: TRBJ1-5
CDR3 protein: CASSFPRTPGHQPQHF
CDR3 DNA: TGTGCCAGTAGTTTCCCCCGGACACCCGGACATCAGCCCCAGCATTTT

clone size: .
D gene: TRBD2
V gene: TRBV6-4
J gene: TRBJ2-1
CDR3 protein: CASSDAGTSGAREQFF
CDR3 DNA: TGTGCCAGCAGTGACGCCGGGACTAGCGGGGCCAGGGAGCAGTTCTTC

clone size: .
D gene: .
V gene: TRBV30
J gene: TRBJ1-5
CDR3 protein: CAWTNREGNQPQHF
CDR3 DNA: TGTGCCTGGACGAATAGGGAGGGCAATCAGCCCCAGCATTTT

clone size: .
D gene: TRBD2
V gene: TRBV27
J gene: TRBJ2-1
CDR3 protein: CASRPTGLIEREQFF
CDR3 DNA: TGTGCCAGCAGACCCACGGGACTAATCGAGAGGGAGCAGTTCTTC

clone size: .
D gene: TRBD2
V gene: TRBV2
J gene: TRBJ2-3
CDR3 protein: CASSRTSGSLIMGDTQYF
CDR3 DNA: TGTGCCAGCAGTAGGACTAGCGGGAGCCTCATCATGGGAGATACGCAGTATTTT

clone size: .
D gene: TRBD2
V gene: TRBV18
J gene: TRBJ2-7
CDR3 protein: CASSLAGGTYEQYF
CDR3 DNA: TGTGCCAGCTCACTCGCGGGAGGGACCTACGAGCAGTACTTC